These T cell receptor beta chains were read from a single sample in a study of OX40 agonist ivuxolimab in advanced cancers. Sequencing used immunoSEQ multiplex PCR; TCRdb keeps in-frame clones, though not all of them. There are 34,000 or so clones in the sample; roughly 76% occur only once, and around a fifth lies in the top ten. This specimen was CD4+ or CD8+ T cells sorted from blood, taken in a trial of the OX40 agonist ivuxolimab. Receptors were obtained from an adult with an advanced solid tumor such as melanoma, head and neck, liver or kidney cancer. Each CDR3 is given with its conserved first and last residue. The order of the fields is V gene, J gene, CDR3 length, clone size, D gene, CDR3 protein, CDR3 DNA. D genes are given only for firm matches. Size values are once, few and many counts, or a class for expanded clones, and some rows have none.

V gene: TRBV6-5
J gene: TRBJ1-1
CDR3 length: 14
clone size: once
D gene: -
CDR3 protein: CASSYTDRNTEAFF
CDR3 DNA: TGTGCCAGCAGTTACACGGATCGGAACACTGAAGCTTTCTTT

V gene: TRBV2
J gene: TRBJ2-1
CDR3 length: 14
clone size: -
D gene: -
CDR3 protein: CASGRMIAYNEQFF
CDR3 DNA: TGTGCCAGCGGGCGGATGATAGCTTACAATGAGCAGTTCTTC

V gene: TRBV6-4
J gene: TRBJ2-3
CDR3 length: 13
clone size: -
D gene: TRBD1
CDR3 protein: CASSGQGQGVQYF
CDR3 DNA: TGTGCCAGCAGTGGTCAGGGACAGGGTGTGCAGTATTTT

V gene: TRBV7-3
J gene: TRBJ1-1
CDR3 length: 15
clone size: -
D gene: TRBD1
CDR3 protein: CASSAWTGWNTEAFF
CDR3 DNA: TGTGCCAGCAGTGCTTGGACAGGGTGGAACACTGAAGCTTTCTTT

V gene: TRBV6-5
J gene: TRBJ1-5
CDR3 length: 13
clone size: -
D gene: -
CDR3 protein: CASRQDKDQPQHF
CDR3 DNA: TGTGCCAGCAGACAGGACAAAGATCAGCCCCAGCATTTT

V gene: TRBV30
J gene: TRBJ2-7
CDR3 length: 13
clone size: -
D gene: TRBD2
CDR3 protein: CAWSPREVNEQYF
CDR3 DNA: TGTGCCTGGAGTCCGCGGGAGGTAAACGAGCAGTACTTC

V gene: TRBV6-1
J gene: TRBJ2-7
CDR3 length: 15
clone size: -
D gene: -
CDR3 protein: CATKTAIITSYEQYF
CDR3 DNA: TGTGCCACGAAGACCGCAATCATAACCTCCTACGAGCAGTACTTC

V gene: TRBV5-1
J gene: TRBJ2-6
CDR3 length: 16
clone size: -
D gene: TRBD1
CDR3 protein: CASSRQGAGGANVLTF
CDR3 DNA: TGCGCCAGCAGCCGACAGGGGGCGGGCGGGGCCAACGTCCTGACTTTC

V gene: TRBV11-3
J gene: TRBJ2-7
CDR3 length: 14
clone size: -
D gene: TRBD1
CDR3 protein: CASSFWDRGYEQYF
CDR3 DNA: TGTGCCAGCAGCTTTTGGGACAGGGGTTACGAGCAGTACTTC

V gene: TRBV7-7
J gene: TRBJ1-2
CDR3 length: 13
clone size: few
D gene: -
CDR3 protein: CASKLGRYCGYTF
CDR3 DNA: TGTGCTAGCAAATTGGGGAGATATTGTGGCTACACCTTC

V gene: TRBV19
J gene: TRBJ2-3
CDR3 length: 14
clone size: once
D gene: -
CDR3 protein: CASRLTGGTDTQYF
CDR3 DNA: TGTGCCAGTAGATTGACAGGAGGCACAGATACGCAGTATTTT

V gene: TRBV15
J gene: TRBJ1-1
CDR3 length: 16
clone size: -
D gene: TRBD1
CDR3 protein: CATSRDSGQGPPEAFF
CDR3 DNA: TGTGCCACCAGCAGAGATTCGGGACAGGGGCCCCCTGAAGCTTTCTTT

V gene: TRBV10-2
J gene: TRBJ1-5
CDR3 length: 12
clone size: -
D gene: -
CDR3 protein: CASTTGNQPQHF
CDR3 DNA: TGCGCCAGCACCACAGGGAATCAGCCCCAGCATTTT

V gene: TRBV7-2
J gene: TRBJ2-2
CDR3 length: 15
clone size: -
D gene: -
CDR3 protein: CASSVARANTGELFF
CDR3 DNA: TGTGCCAGCAGCGTTGCGCGGGCGAACACCGGGGAGCTGTTTTTT

V gene: TRBV30
J gene: TRBJ1-2
CDR3 length: 15
clone size: -
D gene: -
CDR3 protein: CAFHGAEFTNYGCTF
CDR3 DNA: -

V gene: TRBV4-3
J gene: TRBJ2-7
CDR3 length: 17
clone size: once
D gene: TRBD2
CDR3 protein: CASSQDPAGGPGGEQYF
CDR3 DNA: TGCGCCAGCAGCCAAGATCCAGCGGGAGGCCCGGGTGGGGAGCAGTACTTC

V gene: TRBV28
J gene: TRBJ2-6
CDR3 length: 15
clone size: medium-sized
D gene: TRBD1
CDR3 protein: CASSGQGIGANVLTF
CDR3 DNA: TGTGCCAGCAGTGGACAGGGGATCGGGGCCAACGTCCTGACTTTC

V gene: TRBV6-5
J gene: TRBJ2-5
CDR3 length: 11
clone size: -
D gene: -
CDR3 protein: CASSHQETQYF
CDR3 DNA: TGTGCCAGCAGCCACCAAGAGACCCAGTACTTC

V gene: TRBV28
J gene: TRBJ2-7
CDR3 length: 17
clone size: -
D gene: TRBD1
CDR3 protein: CASSSLGGRQGAREQYF
CDR3 DNA: TGTGCCAGCAGTTCCCTAGGAGGTCGACAGGGGGCGCGGGAGCAGTACTTC

V gene: TRBV6-4
J gene: TRBJ2-1
CDR3 length: 15
clone size: medium-sized
D gene: TRBD2
CDR3 protein: CASSTTSSGGNEQFF
CDR3 DNA: TGTGCCAGCAGTACAACCTCTAGCGGGGGCAATGAGCAGTTCTTC

V gene: TRBV30
J gene: TRBJ1-3
CDR3 length: 11
clone size: -
D gene: -
CDR3 protein: CAWSHGNTIYF
CDR3 DNA: TGTGCCTGGTCGCATGGAAACACCATATATTTT

V gene: TRBV9
J gene: TRBJ2-7
CDR3 length: 16
clone size: -
D gene: TRBD2
CDR3 protein: CASSVDPGLGAYEQYF
CDR3 DNA: TGTGCCAGCAGCGTTGACCCGGGACTAGGGGCCTACGAGCAGTACTTC

V gene: TRBV9
J gene: TRBJ2-2
CDR3 length: 14
clone size: -
D gene: TRBD1
CDR3 protein: CASDRGSNTGELFF
CDR3 DNA: TGTGCCTCTGACAGGGGCTCGAACACCGGGGAGCTGTTTTTT

V gene: TRBV14
J gene: TRBJ2-7
CDR3 length: 16
clone size: -
D gene: TRBD2
CDR3 protein: CASSQVGSGGPLEQYF
CDR3 DNA: TGTGCCAGCAGCCAAGTTGGTAGCGGGGGGCCTTTGGAGCAGTACTTC

V gene: TRBV5-1
J gene: TRBJ2-5
CDR3 length: 14
clone size: -
D gene: -
CDR3 protein: CASSLTTGLETQYF
CDR3 DNA: TGCGCCAGCAGCTTGACGACGGGGCTAGAGACCCAGTACTTC

V gene: TRBV2
J gene: TRBJ2-1
CDR3 length: 12
clone size: -
D gene: -
CDR3 protein: CASTGPGYEQFF
CDR3 DNA: TGTGCCAGCACCGGGCCCGGGTATGAGCAGTTCTTC

V gene: TRBV27
J gene: TRBJ1-1
CDR3 length: 13
clone size: medium-sized
D gene: -
CDR3 protein: CASSLIKATEAFF
CDR3 DNA: TGTGCCAGCAGTTTAATTAAGGCAACTGAAGCTTTCTTT

V gene: TRBV2
J gene: TRBJ1-6
CDR3 length: 14
clone size: -
D gene: TRBD1
CDR3 protein: CASIAGELGQALHF
CDR3 DNA: TGTGCCAGCATTGCCGGGGAACTGGGACAGGCCCTTCACTTT

V gene: TRBV4-1
J gene: TRBJ2-1
CDR3 length: 14
clone size: -
D gene: -
CDR3 protein: CASSQDPSGNEQFF
CDR3 DNA: TGCGCCAGCAGCCAAGATCCAAGTGGCAATGAGCAGTTCTTC

V gene: TRBV28
J gene: TRBJ1-1
CDR3 length: 14
clone size: -
D gene: TRBD1
CDR3 protein: CASSSQGVDTEAFF
CDR3 DNA: TGTGCCAGCAGTTCCCAGGGGGTAGACACTGAAGCTTTCTTT

V gene: TRBV6-1
J gene: TRBJ1-1
CDR3 length: 15
clone size: -
D gene: -
CDR3 protein: CASSEAGSMYTEAFF
CDR3 DNA: TGTGCCAGCAGTGAAGCGGGGAGTATGTACACTGAAGCTTTCTTT

V gene: TRBV6-1
J gene: TRBJ2-1
CDR3 length: 14
clone size: -
D gene: TRBD2
CDR3 protein: CASSQGLELNEQFF
CDR3 DNA: TGTGCCAGCAGTCAGGGACTAGAGTTGAATGAGCAGTTCTTC

V gene: TRBV5-4
J gene: TRBJ1-2
CDR3 length: 16
clone size: -
D gene: -
CDR3 protein: CASSFPGRGFFGGYTF
CDR3 DNA: TGTGCCAGCAGCTTCCCAGGGAGGGGATTTTTTGGCGGCTACACCTTC

V gene: TRBV7-9
J gene: TRBJ1-1
CDR3 length: 14
clone size: -
D gene: -
CDR3 protein: CASSLRERSTEAFF
CDR3 DNA: TGTGCCAGCAGCCTGAGGGAACGGTCGACTGAAGCTTTCTTT

V gene: TRBV30
J gene: TRBJ1-3
CDR3 length: 11
clone size: once
D gene: -
CDR3 protein: CAWTLGNTIYF
CDR3 DNA: TGTGCCTGGACTCTTGGAAACACCATATATTTT

V gene: TRBV21-1
J gene: TRBJ2-7
CDR3 length: 13
clone size: -
D gene: -
CDR3 protein: CASSPKALYEQYF
CDR3 DNA: TGTGCCAGCAGCCCCAAGGCCCTCTACGAGCAGTACTTC

V gene: TRBV4-1
J gene: TRBJ2-1
CDR3 length: 14
clone size: -
D gene: TRBD2
CDR3 protein: CASTNVAGGSEQFF
CDR3 DNA: TGCGCCAGCACTAACGTGGCGGGGGGAAGTGAGCAGTTCTTC

V gene: TRBV15
J gene: TRBJ2-5
CDR3 length: 18
clone size: -
D gene: TRBD2
CDR3 protein: CATSRALAGAFRQETQYF
CDR3 DNA: TGTGCCACCAGCAGAGCCCTAGCGGGAGCGTTTAGGCAAGAGACCCAGTACTTC

V gene: TRBV6-6
J gene: TRBJ1-1
CDR3 length: 14
clone size: once
D gene: TRBD1
CDR3 protein: CASSGQGTNTEAFF
CDR3 DNA: TGTGCCAGCAGCGGACAGGGTACGAACACTGAAGCTTTCTTT

V gene: TRBV15
J gene: TRBJ1-3
CDR3 length: 13
clone size: -
D gene: TRBD1
CDR3 protein: CATTDRAGNTIYF
CDR3 DNA: TGTGCCACCACCGACAGGGCTGGAAACACCATATATTTT

V gene: TRBV6-5
J gene: TRBJ2-7
CDR3 length: 14
clone size: once
D gene: TRBD2
CDR3 protein: CASSTGTRFTEQYF
CDR3 DNA: TGTGCCAGCTCTACCGGGACTAGGTTTACCGAGCAGTACTTC

V gene: TRBV2
J gene: TRBJ1-5
CDR3 length: 14
clone size: -
D gene: -
CDR3 protein: CASSPTGGVQPQHF
CDR3 DNA: TGTGCCAGCAGTCCGACGGGGGGAGTTCAGCCCCAGCATTTT

V gene: TRBV5-1
J gene: TRBJ2-5
CDR3 length: 14
clone size: -
D gene: -
CDR3 protein: CASSLGDFQETQYF
CDR3 DNA: TGCGCCAGCAGCTTGGGGGATTTCCAAGAGACCCAGTACTTC

V gene: TRBV6-7
J gene: TRBJ2-1
CDR3 length: 18
clone size: -
D gene: TRBD1
CDR3 protein: CASSYQGERGSSYNEQFF
CDR3 DNA: TGTGCCAGCAGTTACCAGGGGGAAAGGGGTTCTTCCTACAATGAGCAGTTCTTC

V gene: TRBV27
J gene: TRBJ2-2
CDR3 length: 13
clone size: -
D gene: -
CDR3 protein: CASSFPNTGELFF
CDR3 DNA: TGTGCCAGCAGTTTCCCGAACACCGGGGAGCTGTTTTTT

V gene: TRBV11-2
J gene: TRBJ2-2
CDR3 length: 16
clone size: few
D gene: TRBD2
CDR3 protein: CASSLVGGRAWGELFF
CDR3 DNA: TGTGCCAGCAGCTTAGTTGGCGGGAGGGCCTGGGGGGAGCTGTTTTTT

V gene: TRBV20-1
J gene: TRBJ2-7
CDR3 length: 11
clone size: -
D gene: TRBD1
CDR3 protein: CSAGQGGEQYF
CDR3 DNA: TGCAGTGCCGGACAGGGTGGCGAGCAGTACTTC

V gene: TRBV7-6
J gene: TRBJ2-7
CDR3 length: 17
clone size: -
D gene: TRBD2
CDR3 protein: CASSLGTSGGASHEQYF
CDR3 DNA: TGTGCCAGCAGCCTCGGGACTAGCGGGGGGGCTTCTCACGAGCAGTACTTC

V gene: TRBV4-2
J gene: TRBJ1-3
CDR3 length: 16
clone size: -
D gene: -
CDR3 protein: CASSHLGALSGNTIYF
CDR3 DNA: TGTGCCAGCAGCCATCTAGGGGCTCTCTCTGGAAACACCATATATTTT

V gene: TRBV10-3
J gene: TRBJ1-3
CDR3 length: 11
clone size: few
D gene: TRBD1
CDR3 protein: CATGQGNTIYF
CDR3 DNA: TGTGCCACGGGACAGGGGAACACCATATATTTT

V gene: TRBV9
J gene: TRBJ1-2
CDR3 length: 15
clone size: few
D gene: -
CDR3 protein: CASSDRMTAEYGYTF
CDR3 DNA: TGTGCCAGCAGCGATAGGATGACAGCTGAGTACGGCTACACCTTC

V gene: TRBV28
J gene: TRBJ1-1
CDR3 length: 14
clone size: -
D gene: TRBD1
CDR3 protein: CASSLGTGYTEAFF
CDR3 DNA: TGTGCCAGCAGCTTGGGGACAGGCTACACTGAAGCTTTCTTT